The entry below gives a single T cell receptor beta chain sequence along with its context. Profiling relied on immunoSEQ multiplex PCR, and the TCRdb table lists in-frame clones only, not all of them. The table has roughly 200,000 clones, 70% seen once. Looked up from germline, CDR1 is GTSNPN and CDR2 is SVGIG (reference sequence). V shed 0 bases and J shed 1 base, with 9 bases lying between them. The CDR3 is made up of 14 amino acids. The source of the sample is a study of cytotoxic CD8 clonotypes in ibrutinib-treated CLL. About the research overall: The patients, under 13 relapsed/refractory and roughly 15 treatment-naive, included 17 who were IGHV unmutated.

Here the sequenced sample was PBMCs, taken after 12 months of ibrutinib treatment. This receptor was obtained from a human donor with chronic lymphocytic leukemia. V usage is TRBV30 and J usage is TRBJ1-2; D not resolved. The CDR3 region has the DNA TGTGCCTGGAGTGTAATGTGGGATAACTATGGCTACACCTTC. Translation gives CAWSVMWDNYGYTF.